This TCR beta chain is drawn from a study of T-cell memory formation after mild COVID-19. This clonotype has a handful of counts. CDR3 length: 11 amino acids. The germline CDR1 and CDR2 sequences are ENHRY and SYGVKD. V was shortened by 8 bases and J by 1 base, with 3 bases between the two germline ends. One entry per CDR3 protein, called by TCRdb with MiXCR from the 5' RACE reads. The sample lists some 450,000 distinct CDR3 sequences, around 20% occurring once. This TCR derives from an adult woman who had mild COVID-19 (a few samples of this study predate the infection). Cell type and time point are not known. Sequencing used PBMCs or a T cell subset sorted from them (not recorded which). This chain links TRBV10-3 with TRBJ1-5; D is unresolved. The CDR3 DNA is TGTGCCATCCGAAGCAATCAGCCCCAGCATTTT. As protein: CAIRSNQPQHF.